A single sample gave rise to the 23 T cell receptor beta chains below, sequenced in a study of shared clonotypes between healthy human individuals. TCRdb's table, derived via immunoSEQ multiplex PCR, lists solely in-frame clones and lacks some. The table shows over a million clones, with about 96% occurring only once. The source material was naive CD4+ T cells sorted from blood. Stated subset: CD45RA+ positively selected. These receptors came from a man between 25 and 39 years old in good health.

This sequence joins TRBV28 and TRBJ1-1; TRBD1 matches 7 bases. Germline CDR1 and CDR2: MDHEN and SYDVKM. The CDR3 extends over 16 amino acids. J lost 4 bases, V lost 1 base, and 9 bases had no gene match. The CDR3 loop is CASSLFLRTGPTEAFF. The CDR3 bases are TGTGCCAGCAGTTTATTCCTTCGGACAGGTCCCACTGAAGCTTTCTTT.

The genes are TRBV7-6 and TRBJ2-1; TRBD2 aligns across 8 bases. Germline lookup yields CDR1 SGHVS and CDR2 FNYEAQ. The CDR3 consists of 15 residues. Losses at the gene ends were 1 base for V and 2 bases for J; bases not matched to a gene: 1. Here the CDR3 reads CASSLVAGPYNEQFF. CDR3 bases: TGTGCCAGCAGCTTAGTAGCGGGACCCTACAATGAGCAGTTCTTC.

This clone was seen a single time. The CDR3 here is CASSPLPVYNEQFF. CDR3 coding DNA: TGTGCCAGCTCACCACTCCCCGTATACAATGAGCAGTTCTTC. The genes are TRBV18 and TRBJ2-1, with unresolved D. V was clipped by 1 base and J by 4 bases, with 8 bases between them. Germline lookup yields CDR1 KGHSH and CDR2 LQKENI. The CDR3 loop spans 14 amino acids.

The V and J genes are TRBV5-1 and TRBJ1-4, with a possible D match to TRBD1 (5 bases). The CDR3 is 15 amino acids. From germline, CDR1 is SGHRS and CDR2 YFSETQ. Trimming took off 5 bases at V and 8 bases at J, with 19 bases between the two ends. CDR3 amino acids: CASRSVLVEGEKLFF. For the CDR3, the DNA is TGCGCCAGCAGGTCCGTCTTGGTCGAGGGGGAAAAACTGTTTTTT.

DNA of the CDR3: TGTGCCAGCAGTTTCAGGGGCCCCCGCGGCTACACCTTC. It is translated as CASSFRGPRGYTF. The V and J genes are TRBV28 and TRBJ1-2; the D gene is possibly TRBD1 (6 bases). This CDR3 spans 13 amino acids. Germline loops: CDR1 MDHEN, CDR2 SYDVKM. Between the trimmed V and J ends, which lost 3 bases and 8 bases, there was a span of 13 bases.

To note about this clone: Other DNA sequences within the sample encode an identical CDR3. The J gene is TRBJ2-2, the V gene TRBV5-1; no firm D call. Germline loops: CDR1 SGHRS, CDR2 YFSETQ. The CDR3 extends over 14 amino acids. The V and J ends lost 0 bases and 2 bases respectively, with 5 bases between them. The CDR3: CASSLGSNTGELFF. The CDR3 nucleotides are TGCGCCAGCAGCTTGGGGAGCAACACCGGGGAGCTGTTTTTT.

The chain combines TRBV5-1 with TRBJ2-5; D ambiguous. V lost 4 bases and J 5 bases, leaving 15 bases between the germline ends. The CDR3 is 14 residues long. CDR1 and CDR2 (germline): SGHRS, YFSETQ. In nucleotides, the CDR3 is TGCGCCAGCAGCCCCTTACTTAGCAGGGAGACCCAGTACTTC. The encoded protein is CASSPLLSRETQYF.

The chain uses TRBV20-1 and TRBJ2-1; D remains ambiguous. Germline V lookup: CDR1 DFQATT, CDR2 SNEGSKA (reference sequence). Trimming took off 2 bases at V and 8 bases at J, with 7 bases between the two ends. The CDR3 is 11 residues long. The CDR3 DNA follows: TGCAGTGCTAGACTAATACATGAGCAGTTCTTC. Translation gives CSARLIHEQFF.

This clone is a singleton in its sample. The rearrangement links TRBV2 to TRBJ2-1, with D perhaps TRBD2 (5 bases). Trimming shortened V by 6 bases and J by 5 bases, and 14 bases separated the two germline ends. CDR1 is SNHLY and CDR2 is FYNNEI in the germline V gene. The CDR3 contains 14 residues. CDR3 DNA: TGTGCCAGCAGAGCCGGGATTGGGAACAATGAGCAGTTCTTC. Its translation: CASRAGIGNNEQFF.

The chain employs TRBV9 and TRBJ1-2, with D uncertain. The V and J ends lost 0 bases and 4 bases respectively, with 7 bases between them. Germline V gene sequence: CDR1 SGDLS, CDR2 YYNGEE. The CDR3 contains 13 residues. The CDR3 is CASSVAPLYGYTF. DNA for the CDR3: TGTGCCAGCAGCGTAGCCCCCCTCTATGGCTACACCTTC.

V is TRBV2 and J is TRBJ2-1, with D hard to call. This CDR3 is 13 amino acids long. V was trimmed by 4 bases and J by 4 bases, leaving 8 bases between them. Per germline, CDR1 SNHLY and CDR2 FYNNEI. CDR3 loop: CASSGWLYNEQFF. Written as DNA, the CDR3 is TGTGCCAGCAGTGGCTGGCTTTACAATGAGCAGTTCTTC.

The chain is built from TRBV9 and TRBJ1-2, with D possibly being TRBD1 (6 bases). The V end lost 3 bases, the J end lost 5 bases, and 17 bases lay between the germline ends. This CDR3 is built from 15 residues. The germline V gene has CDR1 SGDLS and CDR2 YYNGEE. Here the CDR3 DNA reads TGTGCCAGCAGCGCCCCCCGGGGGCGAAAGTATGGCTACACCTTC. It specifies CASSAPRGRKYGYTF.

V usage is TRBV15 and J usage is TRBJ2-7; TRBD2 aligns across 11 bases. This CDR3 has 17 amino acids. V trimming: 1 base; J trimming: 1 base; junction bases outside the gene matches: 6. Germline CDR1 and CDR2: LNHNV and YYDKDF (reference sequence). CDR3 residues: CATSRAPGTSGSYEQYF. DNA for the CDR3: TGTGCCACCAGCAGAGCCCCAGGGACTAGCGGTTCCTACGAGCAGTACTTC.

The chain links TRBV25-1 to TRBJ2-1; 10 positions agree with TRBD2. CDR1 is MGHDK, CDR2 SYGVNS, per germline. The CDR3 has 15 residues. Trimming removed 6 bases from V and 8 bases from J; junction bases left unmatched: 10. This chain's CDR3 is CASSELAGSLYEQFF. For the CDR3, the DNA is TGTGCCAGCAGCGAACTAGCGGGATCGTTGTATGAGCAGTTCTTC.

Remarks on this clone: One base away lies a much larger clone, so this may be a sequencing read error. This specimen includes other DNA sequences encoding the same CDR3. V gene TRBV18 combines with J gene TRBJ2-5; no definite D call. The V end was cut by 4 bases, the J end by 2 bases, with 2 bases between. The CDR3 covers 11 residues. Looked up from germline, CDR1 is KGHSH and CDR2 is LQKENI. The CDR3 nucleotides read TGTGCCAGCTCACGGCAAGAGACCCAGTACTTC. Its protein product is CASSRQETQYF.

The count of this clone is one. The chain is built from TRBV7-9 and TRBJ2-6; D gene ambiguous. Per germline, CDR1 SEHNR and CDR2 FQNEAQ (reference sequence). CDR3 length equals 16 residues. The V end lost 1 base, the J end lost 1 base, and 8 bases lay between the germline ends. CDR3 in amino acids: CASSLDRLSGANVLTF. DNA for the CDR3: TGTGCCAGCAGCTTAGATCGGCTATCTGGGGCCAACGTCCTGACTTTC.

Here the CDR3 DNA reads TGTGCCAGCAGCTTATTGGGTCGCTATGAGCAGTTCTTC. Protein product: CASSLLGRYEQFF. This rearrangement joins TRBV7-9 to TRBJ2-1; D not resolved. The CDR3 has 13 residues. The V gene lost 2 bases and the J gene lost 8 bases, with 10 bases spanning the gap. The germline CDR1 and CDR2 sequences are SEHNR and FQNEAQ (reference sequence).

The chain uses TRBV5-4 and TRBJ2-7, with TRBD1 identical over 8 bases. Germline CDR1 SGHNT, CDR2 YYREEE (reference sequence). V lost 0 bases, J lost 4 bases, and 3 bases stayed unmatched. There are 14 residues in the CDR3. CDR3 DNA sequence: TGTGCCAGCAGCTTGGTAGGGACAGGTTACGAGCAGTACTTC. Translation: CASSLVGTGYEQYF.

The chain uses TRBV10-3 and TRBJ2-7; D is perhaps TRBD2 (5 bases). The CDR3 is 12 residues long. Germline V gene data show CDR1 as ENHRY and CDR2 as SYGVKD. The V end lost 7 bases, the J end lost 6 bases, and 13 bases lay between the germline ends. The CDR3 is CAINEGEGEQYF. Here the CDR3 DNA reads TGTGCCATCAACGAGGGAGAGGGCGAGCAGTACTTC.

The V call is TRBV7-2, the J call TRBJ2-5; 7 bases line up with TRBD2. This CDR3 has 14 amino acids. The J segment lost 4 bases and the V segment lost 2 bases, leaving 4 bases of the junction unmatched. Germline V gene sequence: CDR1 SGHTA, CDR2 FQGNSA. CDR3 nucleotides: TGTGCCAGCAGCTTATATTGGGGGGGAGAGACCCAGTACTTC. It translates to CASSLYWGGETQYF.

The rearrangement uses TRBV6-1 and TRBJ2-3; the match to TRBD2 covers 12 bases. V lost 8 bases, J lost 6 bases, and 9 bases stayed unmatched. This CDR3 has 15 amino acids. Germline V lookup: CDR1 MNHNS, CDR2 SASEGT. The CDR3 DNA reads TGTGCCAGCGCTCTGACTAGCGGGAGTTGGGATACGCAGTATTTT. Its protein product is CASALTSGSWDTQYF.

This clone was seen a single time. The CDR3 region has the DNA TGTGCCAGCAGCCAATCGCCTAGCGGGAGTGAGACCCAGTACTTC. This gives the protein CASSQSPSGSETQYF. The chain recombines TRBV14 with TRBJ2-5; 10 bases fit TRBD2. The ends lost 2 bases at V and 5 bases at J; junction bases unmatched: 5. CDR3 length: 15 amino acids. Germline CDR1 is SGHDN and CDR2 is FVKESK. The complete variable domain, with remaining parts taken from reference TRBV14 and TRBJ2-5, reads EAGVTQFPSHSVIEKGQTVTLRCDPISGHDNLYWYRRVMGKEIKFLLHFVKESKQDESGMPNNRFLAERTGGTYSTLKVQPAELEDSGVYFCASSQSPSGSETQYFGPGTRLLVL.

The V call is TRBV5-4, the J call TRBJ2-2; TRBD2 matches at 11 bases. This CDR3 comprises 17 residues. After removal of 4 bases from V and 0 bases from J, the junction contained 5 bases not matched to a gene. Germline V gives CDR1 SGHNT, CDR2 YYREEE (reference sequence). The CDR3 DNA reads as TGTGCCAGCAGCCCGGGGACTAGCGGAGCGAACACCGGGGAGCTGTTTTTT. It encodes CASSPGTSGANTGELFF.